The rows below give T cell receptor beta chains drawn from one sample of a study of immune heterogeneity within non-small cell lung tumors. MiXCR was run by TCRdb on the multiplex PCR reads, yielding one entry per CDR3 protein. The sample has fewer than 25,000 distinct CDR3 sequences; around 30% are singletons. Sequencing was carried out using lung tumor tissue. Receptors were obtained from a man in his forties with non-small cell lung cancer. The CDR3 runs from the conserved cysteine through the conserved F or W. A D gene is named only where the DNA matches it firmly. The listing skips clone size in some rows; elsewhere it reads once, few, many or a size class.

CDR3nt	CDR3aa	len	v_gene	j_gene	abundance	d_gene
TGTGCCAGCAGTCGAACCTCCGGGACCGCCAACCACTATGGCTACACCTTC	CASSRTSGTANHYGYTF	17	TRBV27	TRBJ1-2	many	-
TGTGCCAGCAGCGCCGGACTAGCGGTCCGCGGGGAGCTGTTTTTT	CASSAGLAVRGELFF	15	TRBV9	TRBJ2-2	-	TRBD2
TGTGCCAGCAGCTTAGTTAAAACAGGGACCGGCTACACCTTC	CASSLVKTGTGYTF	14	TRBV7-3	TRBJ1-2	many	-
TGTGCCAGCAGCCAACTTGGAGGGTTGCAAGAGACCCAGTACTTC	CASSQLGGLQETQYF	15	TRBV7-3	TRBJ2-5	few	-
TGTGCCAGCAATCTAGCGGGAATTAATGAGCAGTTCTTC	CASNLAGINEQFF	13	TRBV25-1	TRBJ2-1	many	TRBD2
TGTGCCAGCAGCGCCGCAGGGGGCCCCCAGTACGAGCAGTACTTC	CASSAAGGPQYEQYF	15	TRBV7-3	TRBJ2-7	many	TRBD1
TGTGCCAGCAGCTCGGGGGACAGGGTGTGGGGTGAGCAGTTCTTC	CASSSGDRVWGEQFF	15	TRBV7-2	TRBJ2-1	-	TRBD1
TGTGCCAGCAGCCCTCGTCAGCGGGAGGGGCAGTTCTTC	CASSPRQREGQFF	13	TRBV7-8	TRBJ2-1	few	TRBD2
TGTGCCACCAGCAGAGAGGGACTAGCGGGAGTAGTAGGAAATGAGCAGTTCTTC	CATSREGLAGVVGNEQFF	18	TRBV15	TRBJ2-1	medium-sized	TRBD2
TGTGCCAGCAGCCTAGGAGGACTAGCGGGAGTGGAGCAGTTCTTC	CASSLGGLAGVEQFF	15	TRBV4-2	TRBJ2-1	few	TRBD2
TGTGCCAGCAGCCCGGGGGACAACGAGCAGTACTTC	CASSPGDNEQYF	12	TRBV5-4	TRBJ2-7	few	-
TGTGCCAGCAGCGGGAGGGCTAGCGGGACTGTAGATACGCAGTATTTT	CASSGRASGTVDTQYF	16	TRBV5-6	TRBJ2-3	-	TRBD2
TGTGCCAGCACCGGGGTAGCGGGAGGGGAGCTGGCAGATACGCAGTATTTT	CASTGVAGGELADTQYF	17	TRBV27	TRBJ2-3	many	TRBD2
TGCAGTGCTATAAAGGCAGGGAACACCGGGGAGCTGTTTTTT	CSAIKAGNTGELFF	14	TRBV20-1	TRBJ2-2	-	-
TGTGCCAGCAGCCCTGGAGCGGGAGGGGTGCAGTACTTC	CASSPGAGGVQYF	13	TRBV7-2	TRBJ2-7	-	TRBD2
TGTGCCAGCAGCTTAGCCCCCCCCGGGAACATTCAGTACTTC	CASSLAPPGNIQYF	14	TRBV7-2	TRBJ2-4	-	-
TGTGCCAGCAGTTACACATCGGCTGAGCAGTTCTTC	CASSYTSAEQFF	12	TRBV6-5	TRBJ2-1	many	-
TGTGCCAGCAGCTCTGGGGACAACCTCTACGAGCAGTACTTC	CASSSGDNLYEQYF	14	TRBV5-8	TRBJ2-7	-	-